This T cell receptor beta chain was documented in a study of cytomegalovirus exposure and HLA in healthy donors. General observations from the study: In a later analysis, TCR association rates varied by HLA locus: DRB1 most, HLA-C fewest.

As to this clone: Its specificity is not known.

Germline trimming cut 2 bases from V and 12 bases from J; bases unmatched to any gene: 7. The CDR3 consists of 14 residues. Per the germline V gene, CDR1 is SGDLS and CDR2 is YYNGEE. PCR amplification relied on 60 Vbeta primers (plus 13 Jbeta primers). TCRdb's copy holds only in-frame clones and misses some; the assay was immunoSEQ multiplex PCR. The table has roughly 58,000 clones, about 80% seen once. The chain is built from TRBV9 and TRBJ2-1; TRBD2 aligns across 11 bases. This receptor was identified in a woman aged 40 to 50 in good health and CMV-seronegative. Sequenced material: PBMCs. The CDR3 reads CASSVELAGVAQFF. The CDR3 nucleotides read TGTGCCAGCAGCGTGGAACTAGCGGGAGTTGCGCAGTTCTTC.